Each of the 11 T cell receptor beta chains below was sequenced from the same sample in a study of CD8+ T cells in alopecia areata. The authors extracted RNA and reverse transcribed it into cDNA as the sequencing template. Assay used: immunoSEQ multiplex PCR; TCRdb lists only in-frame clones, some missing. The table has approximately 280,000 clones, about three fifths seen once; the top ten hold over 1.5%. Regarding treatment: oral pan-JAK inhibitor, 5-10 mg twice daily. Sequences were derived from CD4+ T cells sorted from blood, sampled at week 24, from a patient treated with tofacitinib. The receptors here all came from a human donor with alopecia areata.

The rearrangement links TRBV7-3 to TRBJ2-5; TRBD1 matches at 9 bases. The germline CDR1 and CDR2 sequences are SGHTA and FQGTGA. The CDR3 totals 13 residues. V shed 5 bases, J shed 5 bases, and the junction held 3 bases outside the gene matches. As DNA, the CDR3 is TGTGCCAGCAGCCGGGACAGGGAGGAGACCCAGTACTTC. Its protein product is CASSRDREETQYF.

The chain has TRBV10-3 and TRBJ1-1, with TRBD1 as a possible D gene (5 bases). The CDR3 is made up of 13 amino acids. CDR1 and CDR2 (germline): ENHRY, SYGVKD. V lost 7 bases, J lost 3 bases, and 12 bases lay in between. This CDR3 is CAIKLSRDTEAFF. In DNA form, the CDR3 reads TGTGCCATCAAGTTAAGCAGGGACACTGAAGCTTTCTTT.

V gene TRBV27 combines with J gene TRBJ1-2; D remains ambiguous. Looked up from germline, CDR1 is MNHEY and CDR2 is SMNVEV (reference sequence). The CDR3 consists of 14 residues. V lost 4 bases and J 4 bases, leaving 13 bases between the germline ends. The DNA for the CDR3 is TGTGCCAGCAGTTCCCTCGACGGACTCTATGGCTACACCTTC. This codes for CASSSLDGLYGYTF.

The V gene is TRBV5-1, the J gene TRBJ2-1, with D tentatively TRBD1 or TRBD2 (7 bases each). V was trimmed by 5 bases and J by 3 bases, leaving 15 bases between them. This CDR3 region has 15 residues. Germline V gene lookup returns CDR1 SGHRS and CDR2 YFSETQ. CDR3 bases: TGCGCCAGCAGTCCCCAGGGGGGGAGCTACAATGAGCAGTTCTTC. Translating gives CASSPQGGSYNEQFF.

V and J are TRBV27 and TRBJ2-2; D not resolved. Trimming cost V 3 bases and J 4 bases, with 9 bases left between them. The CDR3 has 14 amino acids. The germline CDR1 and CDR2 sequences are MNHEY and SMNVEV (reference sequence). For the CDR3, the DNA is TGTGCCAGCAGTTTTAGACCGCTCACCGGGGAGCTGTTTTTT. Translating gives CASSFRPLTGELFF.

This chain uses TRBV19 with TRBJ2-5; D unclear. Germline-derived CDR1 and CDR2 are LNHDA and SQIVND (reference sequence). CDR3 size: 13 residues. V was trimmed by 4 bases and J by 1 base, leaving 7 bases between them. CDR3 in amino acids: CASSNEPQETQYF. The CDR3 nucleotides read TGTGCCAGTAGTAACGAGCCCCAAGAGACCCAGTACTTC. The variable domain in full, completed from reference TRBV19 and TRBJ2-5, reads DGGITQSPKYLFRKEGQNVTLSCEQNLNHDAMYWYRQDPGQGLRLIYYSQIVNDFQKGDIAEGYSVSREKKESFPLTVTSAQKNPTAFYLCASSNEPQETQYFGPGTRLLVL.

Only a few counts were recorded for this clone. The rearrangement joins TRBV5-1 to TRBJ1-1; weak D call: TRBD1 (5 bases). This CDR3 has 13 amino acids. The germline V gene has CDR1 SGHRS and CDR2 YFSETQ. The V end was cut by 5 bases, the J end by 1 base, with 9 bases between. The CDR3 DNA reads as TGCGCCAGCAGGGGACCCCAGAACACTGAAGCTTTCTTT. This gives the protein CASRGPQNTEAFF.

Only one count was recorded for this clone. V is TRBV7-2 and J is TRBJ1-2; 7 nucleotides line up with TRBD1. The CDR3 sequence is 16 residues long. Per germline, CDR1 SGHTA and CDR2 FQGNSA. J gave up 5 bases and V 2 bases, and 11 bases lay outside the gene matches. Here the CDR3 reads CASSLRPTGVGYGYTF. CDR3 bases: TGTGCCAGCAGCTTAAGGCCCACAGGGGTGGGTTATGGCTACACCTTC.

Note on this clone: A junction boundary mismatches the germline segment, possibly from a read error. V and J are TRBV7-7 and TRBJ2-4; D remains ambiguous. CDR1 is SSHAT and CDR2 is FNYEAQ in the germline V gene (reference sequence). The CDR3 runs to 14 residues. The chain's CDR3 is CASSPIGPTNIQYF. The CDR3, as DNA: TGTGCTAGCAGCCCAATCGGGCCCACTAACATTCAGTACTTC.

This chain links TRBV18 with TRBJ2-7, with a weak D call TRBD1 (6 bases). This CDR3 contains 14 residues. Germline values: CDR1 KGHSH, CDR2 LQKENI. Trimming took 2 bases from V and 5 from J, leaving 13 bases between them. The CDR3 nucleotides read TGTGCCAGCTCACCATCGGCAGGGGCCCACGAGCAGTACTTC. It yields the protein CASSPSAGAHEQYF.

This clone occurred a few times. The J gene is TRBJ2-3, the V gene TRBV4-1, with TRBD1 matching 7 bases. V gave up 3 bases and J gave up 3 bases; unmatched junction bases: 12. The CDR3 has 17 residues. Per the germline V gene, CDR1 is MGHRA and CDR2 is YSYEKL. CDR3 amino acids: CASSQSRQGEGTDTQYF. In DNA form, the CDR3 reads TGCGCCAGCAGCCAGAGTAGACAGGGAGAGGGGACAGATACGCAGTATTTT.